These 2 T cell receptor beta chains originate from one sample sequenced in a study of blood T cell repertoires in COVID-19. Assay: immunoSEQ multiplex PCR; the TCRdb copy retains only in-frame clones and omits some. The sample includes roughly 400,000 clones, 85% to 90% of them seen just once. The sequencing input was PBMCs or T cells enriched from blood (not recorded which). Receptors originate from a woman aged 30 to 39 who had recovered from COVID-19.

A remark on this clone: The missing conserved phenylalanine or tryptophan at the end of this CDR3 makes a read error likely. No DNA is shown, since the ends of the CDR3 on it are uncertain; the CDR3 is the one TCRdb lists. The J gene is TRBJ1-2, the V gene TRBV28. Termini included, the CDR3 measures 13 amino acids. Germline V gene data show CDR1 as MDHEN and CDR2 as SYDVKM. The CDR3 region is CASSSPERATASC.

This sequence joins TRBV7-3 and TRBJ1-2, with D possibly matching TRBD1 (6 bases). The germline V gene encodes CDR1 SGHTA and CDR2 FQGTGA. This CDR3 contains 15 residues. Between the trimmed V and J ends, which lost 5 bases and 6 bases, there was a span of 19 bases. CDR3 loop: CASSSSTGTPDGYTF. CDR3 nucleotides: TGTGCCAGCAGCAGTTCCACCGGGACACCAGATGGCTACACCTTC.